A single sample gave rise to the 6 T cell receptor beta chains below, sequenced in a study of radiation and T cells in renal cell carcinoma. TCRdb keeps only in-frame clones here, not all; method: immunoSEQ multiplex PCR. The data contain some 75,000 clones, over 80% of them singletons. Time point here: blood 2 weeks post-SBRT. As for treatment: 15 Gy SBRT to primary tumor, nephrectomy 4 weeks later. Sequences were derived from blood, sampled from a patient whose treatment included radiotherapy and nephrectomy. The receptor source for this set is a man aged 60-69 years with renal cell carcinoma.

This chain links TRBV4-1 with TRBJ2-5; possibly TRBD2 for D (6 bases). The CDR3 spans 13 residues. Trimming left V 3 bases short and J 5 bases short, with 10 bases between. Germline CDR1 is MGHRA and CDR2 is YSYEKL. The chain's CDR3 is CASSQGGGETQYF. DNA for the CDR3: TGCGCCAGCAGCCAGGGGGGAGGTGAGACCCAGTACTTC.

With regard to this clone: Germline and junction disagree at one end, which may indicate a read error. The chain employs TRBV19 and TRBJ2-5, with a possible D match to TRBD2 (5 bases). Germline V lookup: CDR1 LNHDA, CDR2 SQIVND (reference sequence). The CDR3 is 16 amino acids. The CDR3 bases are TGTGCCAGTAGTATAAGGAGGACCACAAACCAGGAGACCCAGTACTTC. This translates into CASSIRRTTNQETQYF.

V and J are TRBV7-2 and TRBJ1-4; 7 bases are shared with TRBD1. The germline V gene has CDR1 SGHTA and CDR2 FQGNSA. The CDR3 is 15 amino acids. The J segment lost 4 bases and the V segment lost 5 bases, leaving 7 bases of the junction unmatched. The chain's CDR3 is CASSPPGGYNEKLFF. The CDR3 DNA follows: TGTGCCAGCAGCCCACCAGGGGGTTATAATGAAAAACTGTTTTTT.

The V and J genes are TRBV9 and TRBJ2-1; the D is unclear. The ends were cut back, 0 bases at V and 6 bases at J, with 13 bases in the middle. Germline V gene lookup returns CDR1 SGDLS and CDR2 YYNGEE. The CDR3 contains 15 residues. The CDR3 DNA sequence: TGTGCCAGCAGCGTAGCTACGAGAGCGAGCAATGAGCAGTTCTTC. It encodes CASSVATRASNEQFF.

V is TRBV6-5 and J is TRBJ1-6; 8 bases align to TRBD1. Germline CDR1 reads MNHEY; CDR2 reads SVGAGI. The CDR3 spans 14 residues. V trimming: 6 bases; J trimming: 7 bases; junction bases outside the gene matches: 5. CDR3 in amino acids: CASRPQGANSPLHF. The CDR3 nucleotides are TGTGCCAGCAGGCCTCAGGGGGCGAATTCACCCCTCCACTTT.

V and J are TRBV19 and TRBJ2-1; 10 nucleotides match TRBD2. Germline-derived CDR1 and CDR2 are LNHDA and SQIVND (reference sequence). There are 16 residues in the CDR3. J was trimmed by 9 bases and V by 8 bases; bases with no gene match: 16. DNA of the CDR3: TGTGCCAGTGGGGAGACTAGCGGGTTCGTGGGGGGTGAGCAGTTCTTC. Translated: CASGETSGFVGGEQFF.